This TCR beta chain was retrieved from a study of response to subunit inactivated influenza vaccine. General study points: Every seasonal influenza vaccination brings in few new T cells, the authors suggested.

With regard to this clonotype: Its matching antigen is unknown.

In TCRdb, the RT-PCR reads were re-called with MiXCR into one record per CDR3 protein. Counted here are about 500,000 distinct CDR3 sequences, over 10% occurring once; the ten biggest clones make up less than 15%. The sequencing used PBMCs from blood, collected roughly 45 days after vaccination. This clonotype was sampled from a man over 45 who received an inactivated influenza vaccine.

CDR3 sequence reads: CSAAIGGAPYEQYF. The DNA of the CDR3 is TGCAGCGCCGCAATTGGGGGGGCCCCCTACGAGCAGTACTTC. The V call is TRBV29-1, the J call TRBJ2-7, with D perhaps matching TRBD2 (7 bases). V was cut by 7 bases and J by 2 bases, with 18 bases left in between. Germline V lookup: CDR1 SQVTM, CDR2 ANQGSEA. The CDR3 length is 14 residues.